Reported below is one TCR beta chain. The antigen is unknown. This specimen comes from a study of cytomegalovirus exposure and HLA in healthy donors. In the study overall: There were over 350 genotyped donors. Of these, about 86% fell in the genetic ancestry cluster associated with self-reported Caucasian donors.

Study results and limitations: A later analysis found most CMV-associated TCR beta chains apparently HLA-restricted. About 87% or about 30% of the time was how often most TCR beta V segments were productive, according to an earlier analysis. Cytomegalovirus association was listed for about 150 TCR beta chains.

Germline CDR1 is LNHNV and CDR2 is YYDKDF (reference sequence). This CDR3 region has 15 residues. Unmatched junction bases numbered 6, after V lost 2 bases and J lost 7 bases. PCR used 60 Vbeta primers and 13 Jbeta primers. Some clones are missing from TCRdb's copy, which holds only in-frame ones; the method was immunoSEQ multiplex PCR. The data show approximately 150,000 clones, just under 80% seen once. Sequences were obtained from PBMCs. The rearrangement uses TRBV15 and TRBJ1-4; 8 positions match TRBD1. The source is a man aged 30 to 39 in good health and CMV-seronegative. CDR3 amino acids: CATSRRQGMSEKLFF. The CDR3 nucleotides read TGTGCCACCAGCAGACGACAGGGGATGAGTGAAAAACTGTTTTTT.